Sequencing of this T cell receptor (beta chain) was carried out in a study of OX40 agonist ivuxolimab in advanced cancers. About the study: An agonistic human IgG2 monoclonal antibody against OX40 (CD134) was given. Study results and limitations: Expanded clones tended on average to be more numerous among CD8+ T cells than CD4+.

Turning to this clone: Its antigen is undetermined.

Profiling relied on immunoSEQ multiplex PCR, and the TCRdb table lists in-frame clones only, not all of them. The repertoire has 72,000 or so clones, 80% to 85% of them found once; the top ten carry 3.5% to 4.5%. Sampling of blood occurred at baseline, cycle 4 day 1, and cycle 7 day 1. The V and J ends lost 2 bases and 1 base respectively, with 10 bases between them. This CDR3 is 15 amino acids long. CDR1 and CDR2 from the germline V gene are PRHDT and FYEKMQ (reference sequence). The V call is TRBV13, the J call TRBJ2-3; D tentatively fits TRBD1 or TRBD2 (6 bases each). Source: CD4+ or CD8+ T cells sorted from blood, taken in a trial of the OX40 agonist ivuxolimab. The clonotype was recovered from an adult with an advanced solid tumor such as melanoma, head and neck, liver or kidney cancer. The CDR3 here is CASSLRGVRTDTQYF. The CDR3, as DNA: TGTGCCAGCAGCTTAAGGGGGGTTCGCACAGATACGCAGTATTTT.